This T cell receptor beta chain appears in the sequencing data of a study of T cells in Graves' hyperthyroidism and ophthalmopathy. For the study at large: The initial diagnosis was the point when peripheral blood was collected, ahead of any treatment.

From germline, CDR1 is SGHAT and CDR2 FQNNGV. The CDR3 covers 13 residues. V was trimmed by 5 bases and J by 8 bases, leaving 14 bases between them. Amplified regions were TCR beta CDR3 sequences from RNA transcripts. TCR CDR3 regions were first amplified by RT-PCR with HTBI primers. TCRdb processed the multiplex PCR reads anew with MiXCR; each CDR3 protein has one entry. This sample has some 550,000 distinct CDR3 sequences, with roughly 15% found just once. Whole-study results and caveats: Within blood appeared most thyroid clonotypes that had expanded above 0.001. The model predicted ophthalmopathy a median around 6.5 months before onset.

Many counts were recorded for this clonotype. What it binds is not known. The receptor comes from a woman in her 40s with Graves' ophthalmopathy. Sequencing used blood. This sequence joins TRBV11-2 and TRBJ2-3; perhaps TRBD1 as D (6 bases). The CDR3 loop reads CASSPMGATTQYF. CDR3 sequence (DNA): TGTGCCAGCAGCCCGATGGGGGCTACTACGCAGTATTTT.